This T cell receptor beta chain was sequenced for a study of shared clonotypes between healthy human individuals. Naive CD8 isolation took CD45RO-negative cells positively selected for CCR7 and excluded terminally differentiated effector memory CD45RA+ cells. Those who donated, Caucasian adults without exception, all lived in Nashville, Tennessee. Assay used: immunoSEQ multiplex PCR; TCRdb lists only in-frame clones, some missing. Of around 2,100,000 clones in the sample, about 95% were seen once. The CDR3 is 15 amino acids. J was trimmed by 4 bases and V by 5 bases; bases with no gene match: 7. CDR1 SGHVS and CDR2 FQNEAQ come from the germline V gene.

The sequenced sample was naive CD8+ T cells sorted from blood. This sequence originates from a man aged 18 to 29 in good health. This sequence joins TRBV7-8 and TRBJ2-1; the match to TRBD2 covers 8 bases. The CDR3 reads CASSDRGGIYNEQFF. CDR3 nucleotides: TGTGCCAGCAGCGACCGGGGGGGCATTTACAATGAGCAGTTCTTC.